This T cell receptor (beta chain) emerged from a study of blood T cell repertoires in COVID-19. This clone has just one count. The length of the CDR3 is 18 residues. V lost 1 base, J lost 0 bases, and 16 bases lay in between. Looked up from germline, CDR1 is SGHNT and CDR2 is YENEEA. Data came from immunoSEQ multiplex PCR; TCRdb stores just in-frame clones and leaves some out. This table has 350,000 to 550,000 clones, around 89% appearing once. The chain employs TRBV11-3 and TRBJ2-1; possible D gene TRBD2, 6 bases. The receptor was isolated from a man aged 25-45 years who had recovered from COVID-19. Material for sequencing was PBMCs or T cells enriched from blood (not recorded which). In nucleotides, the CDR3 is TGTGCCAGCAGCTTAGGGGGAGGAGCGGGTCTCTCCTACAATGAGCAGTTCTTC. Translated, it gives CASSLGGGAGLSYNEQFF.